The T cell receptor (beta chain) described here comes from a study of regulatory T cells in long-lasting Graves disease (dated by TCRdb to 2020 to 2023). Describing the broader study: In the newly diagnosed Graves' disease group, patients had been taking antithyroid drugs for less than 3 months. A total of 33 samples underwent TCR sequencing, from about 13 patients with persistent Graves' disease and about 20 patients with newly diagnosed Graves' disease. This study used TCR sequencing and RNA sequencing of peripheral blood to compare persistent Graves' disease patients against newly diagnosed Graves' disease patients. The study took place in China and was registered as a clinical trial.

This clonotype has more than one count but fewer than ten. No antigen is known for it. No clone much larger than this one lies a single base away; base qualities are absent. Receptors were amplified or captured by multiplex PCR. Instrument used: Illumina HiSeq 4000. iRepertoire HTBI primers and Arm-PCR amplification of CDR3 regions were used to construct TCR beta libraries. Before sequencing, the PCR products went through gel purification. Processing in the source paper ran as follows. Gene usage analysis of CDR3 amino acid clonotypes relied on the roughly 67 TRBV and more than twelve TRBJ segments identified across samples. Filtered high-quality paired reads were merged into contigs using COPE and FqMerger. BLAST was used to align contigs to the IMGT TRBV, TRBD and TRBJ reference genes, and CDR3 was defined following IMGT. Any clonotype with a frequency above 0.1% was classified as a highly expanded clone. Shannon entropy served as the measure of repertoire diversity, while the Gini coefficient captured V-J evenness. Clonotypes shared by more than one individual were considered public. TCRdb passed the public sequencing reads through fastp at Q25 and MiXCR, retaining productive beta sequences. Rows matching on CDR3 protein sequence are summarized as one entry with the most common DNA and genes. What appears here as the V and J calls and clone size reflects TCRdb's work, not the paper's. The sample yields 600,000 to 650,000 distinct CDR3 sequences; around 17% were counted once. Under 20% of the sample is held by the ten biggest clonotypes.

Study-level results and caveats: Peripheral blood alone was examined, since thyroid tissue, which constituted the primary lesion, could not be accessed. Compared with newly diagnosed patients, patients with persistent Graves' disease had lower TCR Shannon entropy and fewer highly expanded clones, which suggests clonal expansion. Persistent disease showed preferential use of TRBV28, TRBJ1-2 and TRBJ2-5, whereas newly diagnosed disease favored TRBV20-1 and TRBJ2-1. Patients with persistent disease shared more public clonotypes (under 3,000) than newly diagnosed patients did (around 1,000). As a limitation, the authors acknowledged that the small sample size may reduce accuracy. Sequencing and analysis were limited to the TCR beta chain.

The time point label for this specimen denotes: newly diagnosed GD, antithyroid drugs for less than 3 months. RNA was extracted from PBMCs in TRIzol for both TCR sequencing and RNA sequencing. The diagnosis of Graves' disease was made according to American Thyroid Association guidelines. Recruitment of patients was carried out at an endocrinology department in Xi'an, China. Each patient gave approximately 10 milliliters of peripheral blood, collected in an EDTA anticoagulant tube. PBMCs were isolated by Ficoll Paque Plus density gradient separation without further T cell sorting. An Agilent 2100 Bioanalyzer and agarose gel were used to check RNA quality, and a NanoDrop 2000 was used to measure RNA concentration. CDR1 and CDR2 (MGHRA, YSYEKL) derive from the germline V gene. The V and J ends are trimmed by 0 bases and 4 bases, leaving 5 bases between them. CDR3 length: 13 amino acids, cysteine to phenylalanine. CDR3 DNA is the only sequence kept; it has 39 bases, read in frame from the first base.

These same data were also listed under a study on T cells in Graves' hyperthyroidism and ophthalmopathy. The second paper further reports: Graves' hyperthyroidism was defined as stable when no progression to ophthalmopathy occurred over 18 months of follow-up. Hyperthyroidism patients were newly diagnosed, had a disease duration of under 2 months, and were aged 18 to 65 years. The study excluded patients with uncontrolled infections, other autoimmune diseases, pregnancy or lactation. Diagnoses were established on the basis of clinical symptoms, serum thyroxine and TRAb, thyroid ultrasound, and orbital computed tomography. The first round of RT-PCR for the TCR CDR3 was performed with the HTBI primer set and the Qiagen OneStep RT-PCR kit. Blood samples also contained most of the expanded thyroid clonotypes (frequency above 0.001), which suggests that blood repertoires may reflect thyroid immune responses. In cross-validation, a model built on a 13 V-J signature told ophthalmopathy apart from stable hyperthyroidism with under 90% sensitivity and roughly 82% specificity, and in testing the same model reached 80%/75%. In validation, progression to ophthalmopathy was predicted by the model with more than 65% sensitivity and around 75% specificity, a median of approximately 6.5 months before onset. To identify TCR V-J signatures that set the groups apart, the researchers used a discovery cohort of roughly 100 patients, made up of 40 to 45 with Graves' ophthalmopathy and 57 with stable Graves' hyperthyroidism. Whether ophthalmopathy could be predicted prospectively was tested in an independent validation cohort made up of roughly 19 hyperthyroidism patients plus 17 patients who later progressed to ophthalmopathy. The roughly 100 discovery patients were divided at random into training and test sets in a 7:3 ratio. The study also compared thyroid tissue and blood T-cell repertoires from about six Graves' hyperthyroidism patients. Following sampling, methimazole starting at 30 mg daily was given to hyperthyroidism patients, and high-dose intravenous methylprednisolone was given to ophthalmopathy patients. Libraries were constructed in a second round of multiplex PCR, after which size selection and purification were performed. Libraries were sequenced paired-end with 100 bp reads on an Illumina HiSeq2000. SOAPnuke was used to process the raw data, throwing out any read that contained adapters or uncalled bases, had a mean Phred below 15, or lacked an exact constant-primer or identifier match. High-quality paired reads were merged with COPE v1.2.5, and unique nucleotide sequences were defined as clonotypes. MiTCR v1.1 was used to align the clonotypes against IMGT TRBV, TRBD and TRBJ reference segments. Analysis was restricted to V-J combinations with a frequency above 0.0001, which covered over 98% of repertoires. A TCS score was defined as the ratio between F50 (clonal expansion) and ExV (chaos), using BLOSUM62-based TCRdist between CDR3 peptides within each V-J. Welch's t-statistics and random forest reduced several hundred V-J features to 13, which were used in a naive Bayes classifier (R e1071). Sample size was not statistically predetermined, and investigators were not blinded to group allocation. TCR Vbeta CDR3 sequencing of some 140 peripheral blood samples (43 ophthalmopathy, 75 hyperthyroidism and approximately 17 progressor patients) is reported in the paper.

The TCR comes from a woman aged 25 to 45 with Graves disease. Donor details come from another sample of the same person, matched by shared clones. This sample comprised peripheral blood mononuclear cells (PBMCs), obtained at new diagnosis, from a patient treated with antithyroid drugs. The chain joins TRBV4-1 to TRBJ2-3; the D gene cannot be named for sure. This receptor has the CDR3 CASSQDAADTQYF. The bases read TGCGCCAGCAGCCAAGATGCCGCAGATACGCAGTATTTT.